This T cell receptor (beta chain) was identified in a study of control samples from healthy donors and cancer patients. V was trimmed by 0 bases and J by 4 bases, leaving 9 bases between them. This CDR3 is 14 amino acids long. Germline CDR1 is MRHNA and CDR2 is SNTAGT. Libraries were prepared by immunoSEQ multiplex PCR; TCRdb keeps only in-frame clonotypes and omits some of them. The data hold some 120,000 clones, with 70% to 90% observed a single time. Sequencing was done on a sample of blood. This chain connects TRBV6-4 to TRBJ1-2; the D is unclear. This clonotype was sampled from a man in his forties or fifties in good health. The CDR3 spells CASSDSGSLYGYTF. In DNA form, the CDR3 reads TGTGCCAGCAGTGACTCTGGCAGCCTCTATGGCTACACCTTC.